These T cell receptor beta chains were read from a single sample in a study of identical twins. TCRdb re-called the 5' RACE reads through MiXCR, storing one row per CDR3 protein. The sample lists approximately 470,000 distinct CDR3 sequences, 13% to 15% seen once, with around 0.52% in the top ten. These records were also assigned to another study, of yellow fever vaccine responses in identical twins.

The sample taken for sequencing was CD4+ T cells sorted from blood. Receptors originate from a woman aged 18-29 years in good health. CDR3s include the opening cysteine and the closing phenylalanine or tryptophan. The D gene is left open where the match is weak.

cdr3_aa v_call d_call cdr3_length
CASSPRTSGRWQETQYF TRBV3-1 TRBD2 17
CASSRVMGRGVIQYF TRBV7-2 NA 15
CSAGQFLVVGEQYF TRBV20-1 NA 14
CASSLTTGLYNEQFF TRBV3-1 NA 15
CASTTSGGAHNEQFF TRBV5-1 TRBD2 15
CASSLAGFSGNTIYF TRBV5-1 NA 15
CASKTEVWETQYF TRBV2 NA 13
CASSQIRAGEYEQYF TRBV2 TRBD2 15
CASSGRGGNTEAFF TRBV7-9 NA 14
CSVAGSAYEQYF TRBV29-1 NA 12
CASSVAPGTGNSPLHF TRBV9 NA 16
CASSGGTARTEAFF TRBV5-1 NA 14